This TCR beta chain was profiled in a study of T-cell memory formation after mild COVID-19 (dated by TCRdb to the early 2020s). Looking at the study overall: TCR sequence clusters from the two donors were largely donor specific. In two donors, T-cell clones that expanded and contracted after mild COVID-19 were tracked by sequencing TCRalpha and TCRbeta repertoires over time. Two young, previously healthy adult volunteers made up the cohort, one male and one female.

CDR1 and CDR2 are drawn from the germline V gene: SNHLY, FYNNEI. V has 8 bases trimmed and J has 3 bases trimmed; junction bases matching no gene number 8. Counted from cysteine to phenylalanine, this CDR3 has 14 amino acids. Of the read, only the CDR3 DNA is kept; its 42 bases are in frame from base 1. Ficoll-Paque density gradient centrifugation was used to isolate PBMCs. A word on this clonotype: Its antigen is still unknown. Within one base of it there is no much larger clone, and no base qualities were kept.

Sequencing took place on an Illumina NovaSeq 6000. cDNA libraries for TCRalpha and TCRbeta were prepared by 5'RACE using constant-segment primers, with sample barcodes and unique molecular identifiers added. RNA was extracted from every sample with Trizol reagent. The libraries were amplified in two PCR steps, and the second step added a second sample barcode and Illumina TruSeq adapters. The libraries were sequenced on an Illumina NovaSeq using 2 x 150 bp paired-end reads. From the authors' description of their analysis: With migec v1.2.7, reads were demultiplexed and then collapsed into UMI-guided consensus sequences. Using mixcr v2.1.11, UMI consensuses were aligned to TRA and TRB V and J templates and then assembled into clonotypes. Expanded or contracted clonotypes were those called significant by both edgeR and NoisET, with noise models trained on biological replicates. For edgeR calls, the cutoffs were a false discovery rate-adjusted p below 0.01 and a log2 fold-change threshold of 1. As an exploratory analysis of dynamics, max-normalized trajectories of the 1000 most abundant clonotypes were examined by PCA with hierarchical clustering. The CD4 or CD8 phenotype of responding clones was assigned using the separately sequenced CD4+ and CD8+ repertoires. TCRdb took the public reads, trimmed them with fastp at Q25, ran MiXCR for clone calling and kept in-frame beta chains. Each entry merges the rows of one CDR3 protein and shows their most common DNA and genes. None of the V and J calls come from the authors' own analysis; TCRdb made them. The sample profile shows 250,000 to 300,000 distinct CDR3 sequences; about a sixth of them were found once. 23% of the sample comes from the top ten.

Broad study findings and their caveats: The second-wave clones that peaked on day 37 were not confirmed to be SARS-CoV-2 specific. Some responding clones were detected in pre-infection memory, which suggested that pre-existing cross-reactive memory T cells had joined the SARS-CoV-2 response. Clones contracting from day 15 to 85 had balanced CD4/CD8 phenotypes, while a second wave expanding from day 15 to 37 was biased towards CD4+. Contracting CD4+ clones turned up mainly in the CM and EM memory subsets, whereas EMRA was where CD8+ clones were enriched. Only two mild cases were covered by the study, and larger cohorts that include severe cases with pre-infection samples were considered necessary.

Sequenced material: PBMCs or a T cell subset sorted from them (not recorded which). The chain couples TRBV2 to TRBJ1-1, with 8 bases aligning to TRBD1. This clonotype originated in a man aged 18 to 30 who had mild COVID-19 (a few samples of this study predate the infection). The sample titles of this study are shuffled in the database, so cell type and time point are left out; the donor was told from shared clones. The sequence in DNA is TGTGCCAGCGCCGTGACAGGGGACGACACTGAAGCTTTCTTT. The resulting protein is CASAVTGDDTEAFF.